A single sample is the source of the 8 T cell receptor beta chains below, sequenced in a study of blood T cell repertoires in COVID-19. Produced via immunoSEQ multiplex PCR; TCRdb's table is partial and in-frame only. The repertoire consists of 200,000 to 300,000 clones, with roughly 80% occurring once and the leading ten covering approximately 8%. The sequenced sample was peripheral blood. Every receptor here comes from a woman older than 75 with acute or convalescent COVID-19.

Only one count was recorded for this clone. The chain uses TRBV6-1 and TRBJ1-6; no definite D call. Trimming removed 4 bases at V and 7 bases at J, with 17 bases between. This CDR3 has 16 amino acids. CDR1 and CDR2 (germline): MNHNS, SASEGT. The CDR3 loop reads CASSGPGAIPNSPLHF. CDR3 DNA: TGTGCCAGCAGTGGACCGGGAGCGATCCCAAATTCACCCCTCCACTTT.

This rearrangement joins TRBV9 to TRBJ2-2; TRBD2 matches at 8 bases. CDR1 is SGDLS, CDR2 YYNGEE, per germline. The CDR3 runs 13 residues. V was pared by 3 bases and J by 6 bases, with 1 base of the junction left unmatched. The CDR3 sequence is CASSERGSGELFF. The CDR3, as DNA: TGTGCCAGCAGCGAGCGGGGGTCCGGGGAGCTGTTTTTT. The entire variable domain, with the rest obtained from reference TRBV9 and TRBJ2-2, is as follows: DSGVTQTPKHLITATGQRVTLRCSPRSGDLSVYWYQQSLDQGLQFLIQYYNGEERAKGNILERFSAQQFPDLHSELNLSSLELGDSALYFCASSERGSGELFFGEGSRLTVL.

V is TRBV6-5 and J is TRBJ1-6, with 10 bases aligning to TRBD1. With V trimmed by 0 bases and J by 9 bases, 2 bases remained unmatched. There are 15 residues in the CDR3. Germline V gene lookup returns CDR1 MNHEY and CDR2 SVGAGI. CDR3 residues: CASSYSGDRGSPLHF. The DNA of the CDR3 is TGTGCCAGCAGTTACTCTGGGGACAGGGGTTCACCCCTCCACTTT.

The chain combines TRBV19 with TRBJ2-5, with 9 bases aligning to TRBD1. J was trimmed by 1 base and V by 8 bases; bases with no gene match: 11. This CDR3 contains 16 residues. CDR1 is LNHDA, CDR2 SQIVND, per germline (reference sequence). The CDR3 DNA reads TGTGCCAGTTCACCGGGACAGGGCCGACGCCAAGAGACCCAGTACTTC. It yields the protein CASSPGQGRRQETQYF.

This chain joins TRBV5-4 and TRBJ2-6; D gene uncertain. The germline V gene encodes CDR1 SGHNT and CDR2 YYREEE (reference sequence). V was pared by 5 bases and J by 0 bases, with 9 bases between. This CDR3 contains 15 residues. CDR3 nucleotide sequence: TGTGCCAGCAGGCCAGCGAGCTCTGGGGCCAACGTCCTGACTTTC. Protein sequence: CASRPASSGANVLTF.

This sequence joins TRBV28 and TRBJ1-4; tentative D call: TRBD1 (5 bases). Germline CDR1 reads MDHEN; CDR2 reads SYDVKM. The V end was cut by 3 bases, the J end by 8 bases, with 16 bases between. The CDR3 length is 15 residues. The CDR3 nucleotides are TGTGCCAGCAGTTTGGGCGGGAGTTCAGGGGAAAAACTGTTTTTT. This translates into CASSLGGSSGEKLFF. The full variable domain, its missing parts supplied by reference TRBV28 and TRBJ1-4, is DVKVTQSSRYLVKRTGEKVFLECVQDMDHENMFWYRQDPGLGLRLIYFSYDVKMKEKGDIPEGYSVSREKKERFSLILESASTNQTSMYLCASSLGGSSGEKLFFGSGTQLSVL.

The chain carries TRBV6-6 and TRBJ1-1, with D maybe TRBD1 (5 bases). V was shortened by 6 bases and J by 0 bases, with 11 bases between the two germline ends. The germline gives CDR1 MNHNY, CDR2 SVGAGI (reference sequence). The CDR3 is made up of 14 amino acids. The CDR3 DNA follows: TGTGCCAGCAGGGAGGGGCAGATGAACACTGAAGCTTTCTTT. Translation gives CASREGQMNTEAFF.

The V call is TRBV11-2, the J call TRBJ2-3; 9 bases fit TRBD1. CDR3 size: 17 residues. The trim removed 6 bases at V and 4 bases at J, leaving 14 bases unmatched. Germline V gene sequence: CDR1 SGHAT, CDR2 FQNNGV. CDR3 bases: TGTGCCAGCAGGCATACCTTCGGGACAGGGCTCCCAGATACGCAGTATTTT. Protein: CASRHTFGTGLPDTQYF. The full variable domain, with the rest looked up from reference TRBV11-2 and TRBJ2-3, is EAGVAQSPRYKIIEKRQSVAFWCNPISGHATLYWYQQILGQGPKLLIQFQNNGVVDDSQLPKDRFSAERLKGVDSTLKIQPAKLEDSAVYLCASRHTFGTGLPDTQYFGPGTRLTVL.